These 2 T cell receptor beta chains were all obtained from the same sample, sequenced in a study of shared clonotypes between healthy human individuals. The protocol was immunoSEQ multiplex PCR, while the TCRdb copy is restricted to in-frame clones and leaves out a portion. The repertoire includes about 2.2 million clones, 93% of them detected once, and 1.5% to 2% sits in the top ten. CD45RO-negative CD8 cells positively selected for CCR7 made up the naive population, which excluded terminally differentiated effector memory CD45RA+ cells. Sequencing was performed on naive CD8+ T cells from PBMCs. All receptors derive from a man between 18 and 35 years old in good health. Some clones in this sample may be carry-over from other donors' samples.

V is TRBV28 and J is TRBJ2-6; 7 nucleotides match TRBD1. Germline trimming cut 10 bases from V and 0 bases from J; bases unmatched to any gene: 12. Looked up from germline, CDR1 is MDHEN and CDR2 is SYDVKM. There are 17 residues in the CDR3. CDR3 nucleotide sequence: TGTGCCACCATACCAGGGGGTGGCTACTCTGGGGCCAACGTCCTGACTTTC. It encodes CATIPGGGYSGANVLTF.

This clone has just one count. V is TRBV21-1 and J is TRBJ2-5; the DNA was not used to check the table's D call, TRBD2. TRBV21-1 is assigned pseudogene status. The CDR3 covers 17 residues. CDR3 nucleotide sequence: TGTGCCAGCAGCAACGGGACTAGCGGGAAACTGAAAGAGACCCAGTACTTC. It encodes CASSNGTSGKLKETQYF.